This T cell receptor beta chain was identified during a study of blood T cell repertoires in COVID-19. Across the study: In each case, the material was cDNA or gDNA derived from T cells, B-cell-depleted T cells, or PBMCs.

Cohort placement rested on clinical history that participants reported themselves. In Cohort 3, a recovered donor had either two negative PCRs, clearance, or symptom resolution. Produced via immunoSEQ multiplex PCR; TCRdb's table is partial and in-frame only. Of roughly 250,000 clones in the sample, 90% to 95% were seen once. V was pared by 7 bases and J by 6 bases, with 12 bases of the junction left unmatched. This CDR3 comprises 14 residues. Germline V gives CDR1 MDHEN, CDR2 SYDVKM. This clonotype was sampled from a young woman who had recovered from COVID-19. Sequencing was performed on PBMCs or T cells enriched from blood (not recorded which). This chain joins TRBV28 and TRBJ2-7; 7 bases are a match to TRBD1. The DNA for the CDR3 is TGTGCCAGCACCCCCGGGACAGAGCTTTCCGAGCAGTACTTC. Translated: CASTPGTELSEQYF.